Each of the 21 T cell receptor beta chains below was sequenced from the same sample in a study of T cell responses to AZD1222 COVID-19 vaccine. Sequencing was performed with immunoSEQ multiplex PCR; in TCRdb, only in-frame clones are kept and a portion is missing. This table has roughly 130,000 clones, approximately 90% appearing once. The specimen comprised peripheral blood, sampled 28 days after the second AZD1222 dose. These receptors all come from an adult who received the AZD1222 COVID-19 vaccine.

The V call is TRBV7-9, the J call TRBJ2-7; unclear D gene. The germline gives CDR1 SEHNR, CDR2 FQNEAQ (reference sequence). V shed 5 bases and J shed 4 bases, with 15 bases lying between them. The CDR3 runs 14 residues. CDR3 residues: CASSAPDRGYEQYF. The CDR3 DNA reads TGTGCCAGCAGCGCGCCCGACCGAGGTTACGAGCAGTACTTC.

The rearrangement uses TRBV28 and TRBJ1-2; D may be TRBD1 (6 bases). Per germline, CDR1 MDHEN and CDR2 SYDVKM. Trimming removed 8 bases at V and 3 bases at J, with 16 bases between. The length of the CDR3 is 14 residues. Written as DNA, the CDR3 is TGTGCCAGCCGCCGGGGGGCGCCGGACTATGGCTACACCTTC. Translated, it gives CASRRGAPDYGYTF.

This sequence joins TRBV7-9 and TRBJ1-1; 8 bases are a match to TRBD1. The CDR3 runs to 15 residues. Per germline, CDR1 SEHNR and CDR2 FQNEAQ (reference sequence). V dropped 5 bases and J dropped 1; count of bases not matched to a gene: 6. Here the CDR3 reads CASSLRTGRNTEAFF. The CDR3, as DNA: TGTGCCAGCAGCCTTCGGACAGGGAGGAACACTGAAGCTTTCTTT.

V usage is TRBV5-1 and J usage is TRBJ2-3; TRBD1 might be the D (6 bases). Trimming took off 0 bases at V and 1 base at J, with 12 bases between the two ends. The germline V gene has CDR1 SGHRS and CDR2 YFSETQ. This CDR3 has 16 residues. Written as DNA, the CDR3 is TGCGCCAGCAGCTTGGCCGCCCCAGGGGGCACAGATACGCAGTATTTT. Translated, it gives CASSLAAPGGTDTQYF.

The genes are TRBV5-1 and TRBJ2-3; D gene ambiguous. V was pared by 0 bases and J by 0 bases, with 8 bases between. Germline CDR1 and CDR2: SGHRS and YFSETQ. This CDR3 region has 15 residues. CDR3 nucleotides: TGCGCCAGCAGCTTGGTCCCGCGCAGCACAGATACGCAGTATTTT. It is translated as CASSLVPRSTDTQYF. The entire variable domain, with the rest obtained from reference TRBV5-1 and TRBJ2-3, is as follows: KAGVTQTPRYLIKTRGQQVTLSCSPISGHRSVSWYQQTPGQGLQFLFEYFSETQRNKGNFPGRFSGRQFSNSRSEMNVSTLELGDSALYLCASSLVPRSTDTQYFGPGTRLTVL.

For the CDR3, the DNA is TGCGCCAGCCATAACCCCGGGACAGGGGAGGGTCAGCCCCAGCATTTT. This gives the protein CASHNPGTGEGQPQHF. The rearrangement uses TRBV5-1 and TRBJ1-5; 10 bases map to TRBD1. V dropped 7 bases and J dropped 6; count of bases not matched to a gene: 13. Germline V gene data show CDR1 as SGHRS and CDR2 as YFSETQ. The length of the CDR3 is 16 residues.

The chain carries TRBV7-9 and TRBJ2-2; 7 bases agree with TRBD1. With V trimmed by 5 bases and J by 4 bases, 7 bases remained unmatched. CDR1 is SEHNR, CDR2 FQNEAQ, per germline (reference sequence). The CDR3 consists of 15 residues. CDR3 residues: CASSLRPGGTGELFF. CDR3 nucleotides: TGTGCCAGCAGCCTACGCCCAGGGGGCACCGGGGAGCTGTTTTTT.

The rearrangement joins TRBV6-1 to TRBJ2-7; no definite D call. V lost 3 bases to trimming and J lost 7 bases, with 10 bases between them. The CDR3 extends over 12 amino acids. In germline, CDR1 is MNHNS, CDR2 SASEGT. In nucleotides, the CDR3 is TGTGCCAGCAGTGAGGGCTTCGGGGAGCAGTACTTC. Translated, it gives CASSEGFGEQYF.

For the CDR3, the DNA is TGTGCCAGCAGCCCGACAGCAGTCCAAGAGACCCAGTACTTC. It encodes CASSPTAVQETQYF. The chain joins TRBV5-4 to TRBJ2-5; possibly TRBD1 for D (5 bases). CDR1 SGHNT and CDR2 YYREEE come from the germline V gene (reference sequence). Trimming took off 4 bases at V and 1 base at J, with 11 bases between the two ends. CDR3 length equals 14 residues.

The rearrangement uses TRBV4-3 and TRBJ2-3; D remains unclear. V lost 2 bases, J lost 8 bases, and 17 bases lay in between. The CDR3 runs to 15 residues. Germline CDR1 LGHNA, CDR2 YSLEER. The CDR3 bases are TGCGCCAGCAGCCAATCCCTCGGGCCTCGAGGTACGCAGTATTTT. Amino acids: CASSQSLGPRGTQYF.

This chain links TRBV7-9 with TRBJ1-1; the D is unclear. The CDR3 totals 14 residues. Trimming shortened V by 5 bases and J by 0 bases, and 10 bases separated the two germline ends. Germline V gene data show CDR1 as SEHNR and CDR2 as FQNEAQ (reference sequence). CDR3 DNA: TGTGCCAGCAGCCCCGTCTTCATGAACACTGAAGCTTTCTTT. It yields the protein CASSPVFMNTEAFF.

The V and J genes are TRBV9 and TRBJ1-3, with a tentative D call TRBD1 (5 bases). There are 17 residues in the CDR3. V lost 4 bases, J lost 4 bases, and 21 bases lay in between. Germline CDR1 reads SGDLS; CDR2 reads YYNGEE. CDR3 DNA: TGTGCCAGCAGCAACTCCCCACGGGGGGTAGAAGGAAACACCATATATTTT. Amino acids: CASSNSPRGVEGNTIYF.

This chain links TRBV7-8 with TRBJ2-2, with 13 positions matching TRBD2. Germline trimming cut 5 bases from V and 0 bases from J; bases unmatched to any gene: 6. CDR1 is SGHVS and CDR2 is FQNEAQ in the germline V gene. CDR3 length: 18 residues. In DNA form, the CDR3 reads TGTGCCAGCAGCGGACTAGCGGGGGCCTTTACGAACACCGGGGAGCTGTTTTTT. Amino acids: CASSGLAGAFTNTGELFF.

The genes are TRBV20-1 and TRBJ2-5; possibly TRBD2 for D (6 bases). With 6 bases removed from V and 7 bases from J, the gap between germline ends came to 12 bases. Germline CDR1 reads DFQATT; CDR2 reads SNEGSKA (reference sequence). The CDR3 totals 11 residues. The CDR3 DNA reads TGCAGTGCCCCCCACGGGGGGACCCAGTACTTC. This gives the protein CSAPHGGTQYF.

The chain recombines TRBV2 with TRBJ2-1; 9 bases fit TRBD2. After removal of 7 bases from V and 4 bases from J, the junction contained 5 bases not matched to a gene. Germline CDR1 is SNHLY and CDR2 is FYNNEI. CDR3 size: 14 residues. The CDR3 here is CASIASGGYNEQFF. For the CDR3, the DNA is TGTGCCAGCATCGCAAGCGGGGGGTACAATGAGCAGTTCTTC.

The V gene is TRBV7-9, the J gene TRBJ2-5; possible D gene TRBD1, 6 bases. Germline-derived CDR1 and CDR2 are SEHNR and FQNEAQ (reference sequence). CDR3 size: 13 residues. Trimming took off 2 bases at V and 4 bases at J, with 8 bases between the two ends. The CDR3 spells CASSLKGGETQYF. The CDR3 DNA reads as TGTGCCAGCAGCTTAAAAGGGGGAGAGACCCAGTACTTC.

The table lists this clone with a few counts. The chain employs TRBV11-2 and TRBJ2-2; D ambiguous. Trimming stripped 2 bases from V and 0 bases from J, with 16 bases between. CDR1 is SGHAT, CDR2 FQNNGV, per germline. The CDR3 has 18 amino acids. DNA for the CDR3: TGTGCCAGCAGCTTACGCGTTCTGACGGCCCCGAACACCGGGGAGCTGTTTTTT. It specifies CASSLRVLTAPNTGELFF.

The CDR3 sequence: CASSDPPLAPVNNEQFF. Here the CDR3 DNA reads TGTGCCAGCAGTGATCCTCCCCTAGCCCCGGTAAACAATGAGCAGTTCTTC. The rearrangement links TRBV6-1 to TRBJ2-1; TRBD2 is a possible D gene (5 bases). Per the germline V gene, CDR1 is MNHNS and CDR2 is SASEGT. Trimming stripped 3 bases from V and 5 bases from J, with 20 bases between. This CDR3 spans 17 amino acids.

This chain uses TRBV9 with TRBJ2-3; no clear D gene. The CDR3 is 14 residues long. Per germline, CDR1 SGDLS and CDR2 YYNGEE. V lost 4 bases and J 2 bases, leaving 11 bases between the germline ends. DNA of the CDR3: TGTGCCAGCAGCCCCCGAGGCATCACAGATACGCAGTATTTT. It translates to CASSPRGITDTQYF. The whole variable domain, remainder taken from reference TRBV9 and TRBJ2-3, is DSGVTQTPKHLITATGQRVTLRCSPRSGDLSVYWYQQSLDQGLQFLIQYYNGEERAKGNILERFSAQQFPDLHSELNLSSLELGDSALYFCASSPRGITDTQYFGPGTRLTVL.

This chain links TRBV5-6 with TRBJ1-1; TRBD1 matches 7 bases. CDR1 is SGHDT and CDR2 is YYEEEE in the germline V gene. The J segment lost 7 bases and the V segment lost 4 bases, leaving 1 base of the junction unmatched. The CDR3 consists of 11 residues. CDR3 sequence (DNA): TGTGCCAGCAGCGACAGGGATGAAGCTTTCTTT. Translation: CASSDRDEAFF.

The table lists this clone with a count of one. This chain links TRBV9 with TRBJ2-3; 7 nucleotides match TRBD2. The CDR3 spans 15 residues. Germline V gives CDR1 SGDLS, CDR2 YYNGEE. The V segment lost 5 bases and the J segment 2 bases; nucleotides outside the gene matches: 8. The chain's CDR3 is CASSLWEGFTDTQYF. The CDR3 DNA follows: TGTGCCAGCAGTTTGTGGGAGGGATTCACAGATACGCAGTATTTT.